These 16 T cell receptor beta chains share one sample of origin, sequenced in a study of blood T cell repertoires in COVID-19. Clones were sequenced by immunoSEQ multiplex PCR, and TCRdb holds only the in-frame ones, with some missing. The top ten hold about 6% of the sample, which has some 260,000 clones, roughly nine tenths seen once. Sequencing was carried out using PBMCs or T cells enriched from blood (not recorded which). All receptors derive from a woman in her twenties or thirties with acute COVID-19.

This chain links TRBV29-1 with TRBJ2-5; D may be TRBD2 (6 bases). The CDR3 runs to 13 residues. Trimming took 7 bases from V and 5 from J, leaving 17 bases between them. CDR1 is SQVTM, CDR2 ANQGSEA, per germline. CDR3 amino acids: CSGRGSAGETQYF. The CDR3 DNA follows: TGCAGCGGGAGAGGGTCCGCGGGGGAGACCCAGTACTTC.

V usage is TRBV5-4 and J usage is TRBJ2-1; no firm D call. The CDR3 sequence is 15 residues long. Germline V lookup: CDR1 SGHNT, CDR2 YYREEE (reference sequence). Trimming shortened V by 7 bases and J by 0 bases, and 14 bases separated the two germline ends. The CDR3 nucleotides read TGTGCCAGCGCCGCGGTGGCAAGCTCCTACAATGAGCAGTTCTTC. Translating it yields CASAAVASSYNEQFF.

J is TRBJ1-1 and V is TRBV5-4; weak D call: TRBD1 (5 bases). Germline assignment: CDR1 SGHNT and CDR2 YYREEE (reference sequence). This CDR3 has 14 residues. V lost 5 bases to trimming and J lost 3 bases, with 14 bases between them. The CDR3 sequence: CASSSGHFYTEAFF. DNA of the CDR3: TGTGCCAGCAGTTCCGGACACTTTTACACTGAAGCTTTCTTT.

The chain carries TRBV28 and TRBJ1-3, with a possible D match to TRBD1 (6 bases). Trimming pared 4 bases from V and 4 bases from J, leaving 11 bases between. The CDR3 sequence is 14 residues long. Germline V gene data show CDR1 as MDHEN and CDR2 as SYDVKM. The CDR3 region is CASSSGQPGNTIYF. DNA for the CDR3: TGTGCCAGCAGTTCAGGACAGCCCGGAAACACCATATATTTT.

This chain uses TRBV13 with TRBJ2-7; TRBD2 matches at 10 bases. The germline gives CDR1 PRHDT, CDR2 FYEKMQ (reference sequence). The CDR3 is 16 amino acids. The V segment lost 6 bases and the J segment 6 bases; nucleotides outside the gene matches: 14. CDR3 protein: CASRTRTSGSGGEQYF. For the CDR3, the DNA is TGTGCCAGCAGAACACGGACTAGCGGTTCGGGTGGCGAGCAGTACTTC.

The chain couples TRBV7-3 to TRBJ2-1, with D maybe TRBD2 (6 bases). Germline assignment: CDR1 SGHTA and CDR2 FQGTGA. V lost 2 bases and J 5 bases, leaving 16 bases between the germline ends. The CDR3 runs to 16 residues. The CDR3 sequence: CASSLGTGALNNEQFF. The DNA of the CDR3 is TGTGCCAGCAGCTTAGGGACTGGGGCACTAAACAATGAGCAGTTCTTC.

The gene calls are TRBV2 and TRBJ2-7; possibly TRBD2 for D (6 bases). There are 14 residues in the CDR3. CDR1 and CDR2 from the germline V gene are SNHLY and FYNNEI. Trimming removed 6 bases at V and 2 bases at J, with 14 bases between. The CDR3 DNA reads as TGTGCCAGCAGAGGAGGAGGGTGGGCCTACGAGCAGTACTTC. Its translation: CASRGGGWAYEQYF.

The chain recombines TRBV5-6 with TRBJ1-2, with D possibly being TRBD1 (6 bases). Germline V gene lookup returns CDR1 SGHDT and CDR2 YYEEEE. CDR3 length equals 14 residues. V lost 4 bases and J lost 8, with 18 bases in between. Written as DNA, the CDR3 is TGTGCCAGCAGCCTCAATGACAGGATCGGCGGCTACACCTTC. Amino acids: CASSLNDRIGGYTF.

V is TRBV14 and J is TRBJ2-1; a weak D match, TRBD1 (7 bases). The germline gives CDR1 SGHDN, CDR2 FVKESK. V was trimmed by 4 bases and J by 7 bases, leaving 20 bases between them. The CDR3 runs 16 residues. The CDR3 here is CASSLQGGQKRNEQFF. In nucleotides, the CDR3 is TGTGCCAGCAGCCTCCAGGGGGGCCAAAAACGGAATGAGCAGTTCTTC.

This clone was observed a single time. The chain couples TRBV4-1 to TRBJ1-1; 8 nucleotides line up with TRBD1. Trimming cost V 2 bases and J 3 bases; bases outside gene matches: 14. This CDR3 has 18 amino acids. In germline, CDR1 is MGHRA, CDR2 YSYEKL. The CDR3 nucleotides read TGCGCCAGCAGCCAACTATATCCCTCGACAGGGGTTGACACTGAAGCTTTCTTT. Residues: CASSQLYPSTGVDTEAFF.

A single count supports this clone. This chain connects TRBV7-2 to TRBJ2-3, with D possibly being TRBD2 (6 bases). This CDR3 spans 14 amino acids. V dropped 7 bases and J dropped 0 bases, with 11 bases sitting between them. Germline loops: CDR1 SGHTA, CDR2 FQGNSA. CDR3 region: CASTRETSTDTQYF. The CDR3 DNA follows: TGTGCCAGCACTCGGGAGACTAGCACAGATACGCAGTATTTT.

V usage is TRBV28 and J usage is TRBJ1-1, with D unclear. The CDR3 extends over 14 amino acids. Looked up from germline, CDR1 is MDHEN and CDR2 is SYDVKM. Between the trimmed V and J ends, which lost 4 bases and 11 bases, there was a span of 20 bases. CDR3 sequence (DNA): TGTGCCAGCAGTTCCACTTTTACTCAGACTAGGGCTTTCTTT. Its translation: CASSSTFTQTRAFF.

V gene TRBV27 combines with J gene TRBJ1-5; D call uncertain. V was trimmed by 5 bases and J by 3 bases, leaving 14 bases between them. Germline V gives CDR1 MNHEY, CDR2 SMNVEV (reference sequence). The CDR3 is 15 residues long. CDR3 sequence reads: CASSVRRQVNQPQHF. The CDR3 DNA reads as TGTGCCAGCAGTGTAAGAAGACAAGTCAATCAGCCCCAGCATTTT.

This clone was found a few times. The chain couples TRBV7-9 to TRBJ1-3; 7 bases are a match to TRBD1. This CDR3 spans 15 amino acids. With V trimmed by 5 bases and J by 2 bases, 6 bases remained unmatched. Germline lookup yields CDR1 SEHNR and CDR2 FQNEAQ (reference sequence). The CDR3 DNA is TGTGCCAGCAGCCCACCCGACAGGGCTGGAAACACCATATATTTT. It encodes CASSPPDRAGNTIYF.

In DNA, the CDR3 is TGTGCCAGCAGCTTAGGGGTGGTGGGAGCCTCCTCCTACGAGCAGTACTTC. Translating gives CASSLGVVGASSYEQYF. The J gene is TRBJ2-7, the V gene TRBV7-2; a weak D match, TRBD2 (5 bases). CDR1 and CDR2 from the germline V gene are SGHTA and FQGNSA. V was shortened by 1 base and J by 0 bases, with 16 bases between the two germline ends. This CDR3 comprises 17 residues.

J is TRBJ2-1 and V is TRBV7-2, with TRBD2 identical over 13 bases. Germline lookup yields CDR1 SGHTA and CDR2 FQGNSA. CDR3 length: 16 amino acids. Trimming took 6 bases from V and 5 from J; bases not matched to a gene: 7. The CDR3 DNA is TGTGCCAGCAGGCCACCGGGACTAGCGGGACACAATGAGCAGTTCTTC. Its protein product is CASRPPGLAGHNEQFF.